The sequence of this T cell receptor (beta chain) was determined in a study of post-analysis software for immune sequencing data. Study in general: Patients had relapsing-remitting, secondary progressive or progressive-relapsing multiple sclerosis; some lacked subtype. The study, taken as a whole, reports: Higher frequency in patients than in controls was seen for 5 or 6 TRBV segments, with TRBV5-6, TRBV5-1 and TRBV20-1 among them.

Each TCR beta cDNA library carried unique molecular identifiers. Roughly 500,000 cDNA molecules were obtained from about 0.98 to 11 million T cells. MiXCR was run by TCRdb on the PCR reads, yielding one entry per CDR3 protein. The table includes 750,000 to 950,000 distinct CDR3 sequences, approximately 53% detected once. Trimming took off 5 bases at V and 4 bases at J, with 15 bases between the two ends. Germline CDR1 and CDR2: SGHTA and FQGNSA. The CDR3 covers 14 residues. Note on this clonotype: Antigen: not known.

Sequencing was performed on blood. This chain links TRBV7-2 with TRBJ2-7; TRBD1 might be the D (5 bases). The receptor comes from a girl between 10 and 17 years old with multiple sclerosis. The CDR3 sequence is CASSPAPRVYEQYF. The DNA of the CDR3 is TGTGCCAGCAGCCCAGCACCCAGGGTGTACGAGCAGTACTTC.